This T cell receptor (beta chain) was documented in a study of T cell repertoires in cytomegalovirus infection (dated by TCRdb to the late 2010s). With regard to the full study: The peptide stimulations were aimed at well-studied HLA-B-restricted epitopes as well as recently identified HLA-C-restricted CMV epitopes, whose presentation resists viral immunomodulation. Donor HLA type was relevant to the analysis, because carriage of CMV infection together with the matching HLA type was indicated by public TCR beta signatures.

What the authors observed across the whole study: In both this cohort and an independent roughly 400-donor cohort, the cumulative frequency of public TCR beta family members distinguished carriers of CMV infection plus the relevant HLA type. The ex vivo response was dominated by HLA-C-restricted CMV-specific TCR beta clonotypes, and the single most frequent clonotype in two of eight donors was supplied by these HLA-C-restricted clonotypes.

Taken with the paper, the label for treatment or condition translates to: in vitro stimulation with specific CMV peptide epitopes to enrich CMV-specific T cells. According to the germline V gene (reference sequence), CDR1 reads LNHDA and CDR2 reads SQIVND. Reading from cysteine to phenylalanine, the CDR3 counts 17 amino acids. Left in the record is the CDR3 DNA by itself, 51 bases read in frame from the first base. For this chain, trimming is 5 bases at the V end and 2 bases at the J end, and the number of junction bases without a gene match is 12. With respect to this clonotype: What antigen it recognizes has not been identified. No qualities accompany the bases; no much larger clone lies one base away.

TCRdb shows the sequencer as Illumina HiSeq 1500. TCRdb passed the public sequencing reads through fastp at Q25 and MiXCR, retaining productive beta sequences. CDR3 protein sequences are deduplicated, and each keeps its most common genes and DNA. In this sample the table shows fewer than 1,000,000 distinct CDR3 sequences, 31% of which occur a single time. Under 15% of the sample comes from the top ten. The material sequenced was cultured CD8+ T cells from PBMCs, taken from culture after CMV antigen stimulation. The V gene is TRBV19 and the J gene is TRBJ2-4; TRBD1 fits 7 bases in the junction. This receptor was taken from a human donor in good health (CMV status not recorded). Some clones in this sample may be carry-over from other donors' samples. The encoded CDR3 is CASSVRQQGTSKNIQYF. The bases read TGTGCCAGTAGTGTCCGTCAACAGGGGACGTCCAAAAACATTCAGTACTTC.